This T cell receptor (beta chain) was retrieved from a study of shared clonotypes between healthy human individuals (dated by TCRdb to about 2020). With respect to the entire study: A few men and two women, aged 18 to 49 years, made up the cohort. For each donor, CD4 naive and CD4 memory were each run on three plates, CD8 naive on two plates, and CD8 memory on one plate. Blood TCR repertoires of four to six healthy adults were deeply sequenced to estimate repertoire size and the extent of clonotype sharing between individuals. Libraries were prepared and TCR repertoires were sequenced by different laboratories using diverse techniques, in order to increase sequencing depth and limit assay-specific biases. Leukapheresis yielded between about 0.94 and 10 billion PBMCs per donor. The research as a whole found: Naive subsets generally had larger estimated clonotype richness than memory subsets. Sampling was limited to blood, and TCR repertoires in tissue likely differ from TCR repertoires in blood. Based on pairwise subsampling, the degree of clonotype sharing among donors was expected to be affected by sequencing depth. Sharing across a handful of donors was observed for 4.5% to 6.5% of naive CD4, over 3% of naive CD8, about 2.3% of memory CD4, and 0.4% of memory CD8 clonotypes. The genetic and exposure-history diversity represented was limited by the small number of donors. Compared with non-shared clonotypes, clonotypes shared by all four sorted-subset donors had higher generation probabilities. Incomplete sequencing was indicated by rarefaction of sorted-subset datasets, despite the large sequencing depth.

A remark on this clone: The specificity of this receptor is unknown. No qualities accompany the bases; no much larger clone lies one base away.

Trimming accounts for 4 bases at V and 5 bases at J, while the number of junction bases matched to no gene is 9. The CDR3 sequence holds 16 residues, the cysteine and phenylalanine included. The entry retains the CDR3 DNA only, 48 bases that are in frame from base 1. The CDR1 and CDR2 encoded by the germline V gene (reference sequence) are SEHNR and FQNEAQ. Using the deep immunoSEQ assay, TCR CDR3 regions were amplified from genomic DNA by multiplex PCR. Extracted genomic DNA from each cell subset was distributed evenly across all wells of several immunoSEQ 96-well plates, and each plate was treated as a replicate. For sorted subsets, each replicate PCR was loaded with approximately 0.2 ug genomic DNA, equivalent to 32,000 or so T cell genomes. Purified libraries were measured with a Qubit 3.0 fluorometer, size-checked on a Bioanalyzer 2100, and measured again with the KAPA Library Quantification kit. Every immunoSEQ 96-well plate was sequenced on a separate single-read 150-cycle Illumina NextSeq 550 flow cell. Per the authors' processing: Because the immunoSEQ output included only junctional sequences and no quality scores, the filtering could not be the same as the filtering used for full-length reads. Sequences were annotated with PyIR, a Python wrapper for IgBLAST v1.9, and V/J genes and CDR3 were assigned using IMGT germline references. Reads with weak V/J assignments (E-value above 1e-6), missing CDR3, stop codons, out-of-frame junctions, or ambiguous translated residues were removed. V3J clonotypes were defined by identical inferred V gene, J gene, and CDR3 amino acid sequence. Percentage overlap between repertoires was calculated by dividing the number of shared unique clonotypes by the size of the smaller repertoire. Repertoire richness was assessed with RTK rarefaction, the Chao1 estimator, and Recon v2.1 estimates of unobserved clonotypes. Generation probabilities were computed with OLGA for all TCRbeta clonotypes obtained by the gDNA method from a few donors. This immuneACCESS table, as held by TCRdb, lists in-frame sequences with V and J called but not all clones. Of the missing ones, under half trace to an unresolved V gene in checked studies; the others have no known cause. From that table come the V and J calls and clone size; the DNA was used to work out D and trimming. The sample includes millions of clones, with around nine tenths observed a single time. The ten largest clones capture around 0.14% of the sample.

Healthy HIV-negative adults with no recently reported acute infections or vaccinations were included as donors. Every donor was a Caucasian adult living in Nashville, Tennessee, USA. CD4+ T cells were enriched by magnetic negative selection, after which naive cells were positively selected on CD45RA and the negative fraction was taken as the memory subset. After blood collection by leukapheresis, PBMCs were isolated using Ficoll-Histopaque density gradient centrifugation and then cryopreserved in the vapor phase of liquid nitrogen. Analytical flow cytometry was used to check the purity and quantity of each magnetically sorted T cell population. From each sorted fraction, genomic DNA was isolated and quantified by UV absorbance on a Nanodrop 2000c.

In this chain, TRBV7-9 is recombined with TRBJ1-1; 11 middle bases align to TRBD1. This sequence was found in a man younger than 35 in good health. Source material: naive CD4+ T cells sorted from blood. In light of the paper, this sample's cell subset or site label describes: CD45RA+ positively selected. The nucleotide sequence reads as follows: TGTGCCAGCAGCTGGTACCGGGACAGGGGGAAGACTGAAGCTTTCTTT. This is translated as CASSWYRDRGKTEAFF.